This T cell receptor beta chain comes out of a study of beta chain features in type 1 diabetes. Only one heparinised blood draw was taken per donor, and its volume averaged around 110 mL. As for this clone: The antigen is unknown.

The CDR3 contains 12 residues. The ends were cut back, 4 bases at V and 10 bases at J, with 11 bases in the middle. Germline values: CDR1 MGHDK, CDR2 SYGVNS. cDNA synthesis used the whole RNA isolate, giving expressed TCRB sequences. Clones were read by immunoSEQ multiplex PCR, and TCRdb kept only the in-frame ones, dropping some. This repertoire shows 640,000 or so clones, 11% to 15% found once; its top ten account for 0.03% to 0.04%. General study results and limits: All four CD4+ subsets of Type 1 diabetes patients contained TCRB CDR3s that were moderately but significantly shorter. Naive, central memory and Treg TCRB repertoires appeared more alike in patients than in healthy donors.

Material for sequencing was naive CD4+ T cells from blood. V is TRBV25-1 and J is TRBJ1-5; TRBD1 might be the D (5 bases). This sequence originates from a man between 18 and 35 years old with type 1 diabetes. DNA for the CDR3: TGTGCCAGCAGTGCCCAGGGTTTACCCCAGCATTTT. Translation gives CASSAQGLPQHF.